This TCR beta chain derives from a study of persistence of HIV-infected CD4 T cells. Study in general: Donors were ART-treated; their CMV- and Gag-responding CD4+ T cells were isolated.

An overlapping HIV-1 Gag peptide pool stimulated these cells at 0.95 to 1 ug/peptide/mL. CD40L-negative CD69-negative CD45RO-high memory CD4+ T cells were sorted as populations depleted of antigen-responding cells. Comments on this clone: What it binds is unknown.

The libraries were made with immunoSEQ version 4 in survey mode. TCRdb keeps only in-frame clones here, not all; method: immunoSEQ multiplex PCR. The data show tens of thousands of clones, with approximately 78% seen just once and 14% held by the top ten. This CDR3 is built from 14 residues. V dropped 0 bases and J dropped 0 bases, with 6 bases sitting between them. The germline V gene encodes CDR1 GTSNPN and CDR2 SVGIG (reference sequence). This chain joins TRBV30 and TRBJ1-3; D unclear. This sample comprised CD4+ T cells sorted from PBMCs after approximately 19-hour stimulation, obtained from a patient who received antiretroviral therapy. The receptor's source is an adult man with HIV who was CMV-seropositive. CDR3 in DNA: TGTGCCTGGAGTGTACCGGTCTCTGGAAACACCATATATTTT. The encoded protein is CAWSVPVSGNTIYF.